The TCR beta chain under discussion was sequenced for a study of T-cell reconstitution after alpha-beta-depleted transplantation in children (dated by TCRdb to about 2016). Concerning the study at large: T-cell immune reconstitution after TCRalphabeta/CD19-depleted allogeneic hematopoietic cell transplantation in children was quantitatively tracked in the study by means of TCR repertoire profiling.

Libraries were prepared through PCR. The instrument given in TCRdb is Illumina HiSeq 2500. TCR library preparation used molecular barcoding, with unique molecular identifiers applied to normalize quantification of the TCRbeta repertoire. TCRdb redid the processing of the public reads, applying fastp at Q25 and MiXCR, and retained in-frame beta chains. CDR3 protein sequences are deduplicated, and each keeps its most common genes and DNA. Here the sample has a few hundred thousand distinct CDR3 sequences; roughly 20% occur a single time. The ten largest clonotypes hold 3.5% to 4% of the sample. Comments on this clonotype: Its target antigen remains unknown. No base qualities exist here, and no much larger clone lies one base off it.

Including the terminal cysteine and phenylalanine, the CDR3 comprises 21 residues. Of the read, only the CDR3 DNA is kept; its 63 bases are in frame from base 1. According to the germline V gene (reference sequence), CDR1 reads MNHEY and CDR2 reads SMNVEV. V loses 0 bases at its end and J loses 4 bases; junction bases beyond the gene matches: 15. The chain is assembled from TRBV27 and TRBJ2-2; TRBD2 fits 12 bases in the junction. Here the sequenced sample was PBMCs from the stem cell graft donor, taken from the stem cell graft. This clonotype was sampled from a human donor who donated a stem cell graft to a child with acute myeloid leukemia. The sequenced DNA: TGTGCCAGCAGTTTATCTCGCTTAGGACTAGCGGGGCAACGAGGCACCGGGGAGCTGTTTTTT. Its protein is CASSLSRLGLAGQRGTGELFF.